This is a list of T cell receptor beta chains from one sample in a study of CD8 T cells in Susac syndrome. TCRdb re-called the immunoSEQ multiplex PCR reads through MiXCR, storing one row per CDR3 protein. Of under 200,000 distinct CDR3 sequences listed, under 95% are singletons. Sequenced material: CD4+ T cells from PBMCs. The receptors derive from a human donor in good health. The CDR3 runs from the conserved cysteine through the conserved F or W. The order of the fields is D gene, V gene, J gene, clone size, CDR3 protein, CDR3 DNA. The D gene is left open where the match is weak. Not every row has a clone size; where given, it reads once, few, many or a size class.

d_gene: -; v_gene: TRBV2; j_gene: TRBJ1-1; abundance: -; CDR3aa: CASRGSGRTEAFF; CDR3nt: TGTGCCAGCAGAGGCTCCGGGAGGACTGAAGCTTTCTTT
d_gene: TRBD2; v_gene: TRBV28; j_gene: TRBJ2-3; abundance: -; CDR3aa: CASSLEAPGLAADTQYF; CDR3nt: TGTGCCAGCAGTTTAGAGGCGCCGGGACTAGCGGCAGATACGCAGTATTTT
d_gene: TRBD2; v_gene: TRBV3-1; j_gene: TRBJ2-3; abundance: -; CDR3aa: CASSQDQASGYLGDTQYF; CDR3nt: TGTGCCAGCAGCCAAGATCAAGCTAGCGGCTACTTGGGAGATACGCAGTATTTT
d_gene: TRBD2; v_gene: TRBV7-8; j_gene: TRBJ2-2; abundance: -; CDR3aa: CASSLPPGLAGVNTGELFF; CDR3nt: TGTGCCAGCAGCTTGCCCCCGGGACTAGCGGGGGTGAACACCGGGGAGCTGTTTTTT
d_gene: TRBD1; v_gene: TRBV3-1; j_gene: TRBJ1-5; abundance: -; CDR3aa: CASSSTGDRPQHF; CDR3nt: TGTGCCAGCAGCTCGACAGGGGACCGGCCCCAGCATTTT
d_gene: -; v_gene: TRBV27; j_gene: TRBJ2-6; abundance: -; CDR3aa: CASSLPTPSSGANVLTF; CDR3nt: TGTGCCAGCAGTTTACCGACCCCCAGCTCTGGGGCCAACGTCCTGACTTTC
d_gene: TRBD2; v_gene: TRBV3-1; j_gene: TRBJ2-5; abundance: -; CDR3aa: CASSPGSGGILETQYF; CDR3nt: TGTGCCAGCAGCCCCGGAAGCGGGGGGATCTTGGAGACCCAGTACTTC
d_gene: -; v_gene: TRBV3-1; j_gene: TRBJ1-2; abundance: -; CDR3aa: CASSAPVSSYTF; CDR3nt: TGTGCCAGCAGCGCCCCTGTATCGAGCTACACCTTC
d_gene: -; v_gene: TRBV10-3; j_gene: TRBJ2-3; abundance: -; CDR3aa: CAISVSTDTQYF; CDR3nt: TGTGCCATCAGTGTTAGCACAGATACGCAGTATTTT
d_gene: -; v_gene: TRBV9; j_gene: TRBJ2-6; abundance: once; CDR3aa: CASSVAAAGANVLTF; CDR3nt: TGTGCCAGCAGCGTAGCGGCAGCCGGGGCCAACGTCCTGACTTTC
d_gene: TRBD1; v_gene: TRBV7-9; j_gene: TRBJ1-3; abundance: once; CDR3aa: CASSIGQGDGNTIYF; CDR3nt: TGTGCCAGCAGCATCGGACAGGGGGATGGAAACACCATATATTTT
d_gene: TRBD2; v_gene: TRBV3-1; j_gene: TRBJ2-1; abundance: -; CDR3aa: CASSQGATGGNIYNEQFF; CDR3nt: TGTGCCAGCAGCCAAGGGGCAACGGGGGGGAATATCTACAATGAGCAGTTCTTC
d_gene: TRBD2; v_gene: TRBV3-1; j_gene: TRBJ2-5; abundance: -; CDR3aa: CASSQEPAGVRETQYF; CDR3nt: TGTGCCAGCAGCCAAGAGCCAGCGGGGGTTCGAGAGACCCAGTACTTC
d_gene: -; v_gene: TRBV5-4; j_gene: TRBJ2-1; abundance: -; CDR3aa: CASSLGQGLNNEQFF; CDR3nt: TGTGCCAGCAGCTTGGGGCAGGGGCTAAACAATGAGCAGTTCTTC
d_gene: TRBD1; v_gene: TRBV20-1; j_gene: TRBJ1-2; abundance: once; CDR3aa: CSVPTGDYGYTF; CDR3nt: TGCAGTGTCCCGACAGGGGACTATGGCTACACCTTC
d_gene: TRBD1; v_gene: TRBV7-3; j_gene: TRBJ2-2; abundance: -; CDR3aa: CASSRTGVATGELFF; CDR3nt: TGTGCCAGCAGCCGGACAGGGGTCGCTACCGGGGAGCTGTTTTTT
d_gene: -; v_gene: TRBV3-1; j_gene: TRBJ2-2; abundance: -; CDR3aa: CASSQDWGPGELFF; CDR3nt: TGTGCCAGCAGCCAAGATTGGGGGCCCGGGGAGCTGTTTTTT
d_gene: -; v_gene: TRBV7-2; j_gene: TRBJ2-1; abundance: once; CDR3aa: CASSNTGSRSYNEQFF; CDR3nt: TGTGCCAGCAGCAACACTGGGTCCCGCTCCTACAATGAGCAGTTCTTC
d_gene: TRBD1; v_gene: TRBV5-4; j_gene: TRBJ1-5; abundance: -; CDR3aa: CASSSGQGQPQHF; CDR3nt: TGTGCCAGCAGCTCAGGACAGGGGCAGCCCCAGCATTTT
d_gene: TRBD1; v_gene: TRBV9; j_gene: TRBJ1-6; abundance: -; CDR3aa: CASSALGTGNSPLHF; CDR3nt: TGTGCCAGCAGCGCCCTAGGGACAGGGAATTCACCCCTCCACTTT
d_gene: TRBD2; v_gene: TRBV5-1; j_gene: TRBJ2-3; abundance: -; CDR3aa: CASTRLAGGLGTQYF; CDR3nt: TGCGCCAGCACCCGACTAGCGGGGGGGCTGGGTACGCAGTATTTT
d_gene: TRBD1; v_gene: TRBV28; j_gene: TRBJ2-5; abundance: -; CDR3aa: CASSAFPGQGTETQYF; CDR3nt: TGTGCCAGCAGTGCTTTTCCGGGACAGGGGACAGAGACCCAGTACTTC
d_gene: -; v_gene: TRBV12-3/TRBV12-4; j_gene: TRBJ2-7; abundance: -; CDR3aa: CASSLAGPVRDEQYF; CDR3nt: TGTGCCAGCAGTTTAGCCGGACCGGTTAGGGACGAGCAGTACTTC
d_gene: TRBD1; v_gene: TRBV7-9; j_gene: TRBJ2-3; abundance: -; CDR3aa: CASSQLHGTGGDTQYF; CDR3nt: TGTGCCAGCAGCCAATTGCATGGGACAGGGGGGGATACGCAGTATTTT
d_gene: TRBD1; v_gene: TRBV4-1; j_gene: TRBJ2-3; abundance: -; CDR3aa: CASSRQGDGTDTQYF; CDR3nt: TGCGCCAGCAGCAGACAGGGGGACGGCACAGATACGCAGTATTTT
d_gene: -; v_gene: TRBV6-2/TRBV6-3; j_gene: TRBJ2-7; abundance: -; CDR3aa: CASSYSTEKQYF; CDR3nt: TGTGCCAGCAGTTACTCGACAGAGAAGCAGTACTTC
d_gene: -; v_gene: TRBV5-1; j_gene: TRBJ2-7; abundance: -; CDR3aa: CASSFAGGIYEQYF; CDR3nt: TGCGCCAGCAGCTTCGCCGGAGGAATTTACGAGCAGTACTTC
d_gene: -; v_gene: TRBV7-2; j_gene: TRBJ1-5; abundance: -; CDR3aa: CASSLQQGDQPQHF; CDR3nt: TGTGCCAGCAGCTTACAGCAGGGAGATCAGCCCCAGCATTTT
d_gene: -; v_gene: TRBV23-1; j_gene: TRBJ2-4; abundance: -; CDR3aa: CASRGGGTKNIQYF; CDR3nt: TGCGCCAGCAGAGGGGGAGGGACCAAAAACATTCAGTACTTC
d_gene: -; v_gene: TRBV3-1; j_gene: TRBJ1-6; abundance: -; CDR3aa: CASSPDGYNSPLHF; CDR3nt: TGTGCCAGCAGCCCGGACGGATATAATTCACCCCTCCACTTT
d_gene: -; v_gene: TRBV28; j_gene: TRBJ2-5; abundance: -; CDR3aa: CASSFLQGGQETQYF; CDR3nt: TGTGCCAGCAGTTTCCTACAGGGGGGGCAAGAGACCCAGTACTTC
d_gene: -; v_gene: TRBV6-1; j_gene: TRBJ2-1; abundance: -; CDR3aa: CASSPLGVITYNEQFF; CDR3nt: TGTGCCAGCAGTCCGTTGGGGGTAATAACCTACAATGAGCAGTTCTTC